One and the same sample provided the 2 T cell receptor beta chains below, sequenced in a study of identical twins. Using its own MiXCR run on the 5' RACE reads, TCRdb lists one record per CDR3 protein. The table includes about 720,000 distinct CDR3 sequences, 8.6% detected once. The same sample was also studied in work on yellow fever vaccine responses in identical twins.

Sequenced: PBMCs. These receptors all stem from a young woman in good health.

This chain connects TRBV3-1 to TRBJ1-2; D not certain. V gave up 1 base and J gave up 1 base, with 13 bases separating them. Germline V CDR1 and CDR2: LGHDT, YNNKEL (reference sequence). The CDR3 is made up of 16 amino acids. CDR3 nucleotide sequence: TGTGCCAGCAGCCAAGTGTTACTATCGGTTAACTATGGCTACACCTTC. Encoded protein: CASSQVLLSVNYGYTF.

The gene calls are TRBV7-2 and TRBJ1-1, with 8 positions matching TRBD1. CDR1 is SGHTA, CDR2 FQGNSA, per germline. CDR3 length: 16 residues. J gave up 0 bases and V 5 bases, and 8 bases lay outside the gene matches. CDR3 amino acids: CASSLRTGRMNTEAFF. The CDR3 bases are TGTGCCAGCAGCCTGCGGACAGGGCGCATGAACACTGAAGCTTTCTTT.